The 25 T cell receptor beta chains in this list originate from one sample, sequenced in a study (dated by TCRdb to about 2016). The library was prepared using RT-PCR. The sequencer was an Illumina MiSeq. Using fastp at Q25 and MiXCR, TCRdb reprocessed the public reads and kept productive beta chains. Duplicate CDR3 protein sequences are folded into a single record with the most common DNA and genes. Within this sample are approximately 720,000 distinct CDR3 sequences, with 14% of them counted one time only. Clones ranked in the top ten supply roughly 3.6% of the sample. Input material: memory CD4+ T cells from blood. These receptors originate from a female donor in good health, serving as a healthy control.

The chain combines TRBV20-1 with TRBJ2-2; 8 nucleotides align to TRBD1. The germline CDR1 and CDR2 sequences are DFQATT and SNEGSKA (reference sequence). This CDR3 spans 16 amino acids. The V gene end was trimmed by 3 bases and the J gene end by 2 bases; junction bases not matched to a gene: 8. The CDR3 is CSASRGDRRNTGELFF. Written as DNA, the CDR3 is TGCAGTGCTAGTAGGGGGGACAGGCGAAACACCGGGGAGCTGTTTTTT.

The V call is TRBV28, the J call TRBJ2-4, with 10 nucleotides matching TRBD2. Trimming cost V 5 bases and J 11 bases; bases outside gene matches: 18. This CDR3 contains 17 residues. Germline V gene sequence: CDR1 MDHEN, CDR2 SYDVKM. The CDR3 sequence is CASSLPPLSGRLQFQYF. As DNA, the CDR3 is TGTGCCAGCAGTCTCCCCCCCCTTAGCGGGAGGCTGCAGTTTCAGTACTTC.

This clonotype was detected only a few times. The chain has TRBV29-1 and TRBJ2-1, with 9 nucleotides matching TRBD2. V dropped 4 bases and J dropped 2; count of bases not matched to a gene: 6. Germline V lookup: CDR1 SQVTM, CDR2 ANQGSEA. The CDR3 runs 15 residues. CDR3 amino acids: CSVVAGASPYNEQFF. The CDR3 DNA reads as TGCAGCGTTGTAGCGGGGGCATCACCCTACAATGAGCAGTTCTTC.

In its sample, this clonotype was seen many times. The chain combines TRBV29-1 with TRBJ1-2, with no clear D. CDR3 length: 8 amino acids. The V end was cut by 4 bases, the J end by 11 bases, with 5 bases between. The germline V gene has CDR1 SQVTM and CDR2 ANQGSEA. CDR3 protein: CSVVGYTF. The CDR3 nucleotides are TGCAGCGTTGTTGGTTACACCTTC.

This chain links TRBV15 with TRBJ2-6, with D perhaps matching TRBD2 (6 bases). Per the germline V gene, CDR1 is LNHNV and CDR2 is YYDKDF (reference sequence). Trimming left V 5 bases short and J 0 bases short, with 14 bases between. This CDR3 is 17 amino acids long. The DNA of the CDR3 is TGTGCCACCAGCGGATCCGACGGGAGCTCTGGGGCCAACGTCCTGACTTTC. This translates into CATSGSDGSSGANVLTF. Complete variable domain (other parts from reference TRBV15 and TRBJ2-6): DAMVIQNPRYQVTQFGKPVTLSCSQTLNHNVMYWYQQKSSQAPKLLFHYYDKDFNNEADTPDNFQSRRPNTSFCFLDIRSPGLGDTAMYLCATSGSDGSSGANVLTFGAGSRLTVL.

This clonotype was seen a few times. The chain has TRBV6-1 and TRBJ1-1; D not certain. Germline V gene data show CDR1 as MNHNS and CDR2 as SASEGT. The CDR3 is made up of 11 amino acids. V was pared by 4 bases and J by 11 bases, with 11 bases between. DNA of the CDR3: TGTGCCAGCAGTGCACAGAGCACGGCTTTCTTT. It translates to CASSAQSTAFF.

This clonotype was detected many times. V usage is TRBV6-5 and J usage is TRBJ2-1, with D perhaps matching TRBD1 or TRBD2 (5 bases each). Germline CDR1 is MNHEY and CDR2 is SVGAGI. This CDR3 comprises 13 residues. V was clipped by 6 bases and J by 8 bases, with 14 bases between them. CDR3: CASRGDLPHEQFF. As DNA, the CDR3 is TGTGCCAGCAGAGGGGACCTACCACATGAGCAGTTCTTC.

This clonotype turned up a few times. The chain has TRBV6-2 or TRBV6-3 and TRBJ2-7, with 15 bases fitting TRBD2. CDR3 length: 19 amino acids. Germline loops: CDR1 MNHEY, CDR2 SVGEGT. J lost 0 bases, V lost 6 bases, and 12 bases had no gene match. CDR3 amino acids: CASRPTGTSGRTVSYEQYF. The DNA of the CDR3 is TGTGCCAGCAGGCCTACCGGGACTAGCGGGAGGACTGTCTCCTACGAGCAGTACTTC.

This clonotype was counted a few times. V gene TRBV20-1 combines with J gene TRBJ2-5, with 10 positions matching TRBD2. In germline, CDR1 is DFQATT, CDR2 SNEGSKA (reference sequence). CDR3 size: 14 residues. Trimming removed 4 bases from V and 2 bases from J; junction bases left unmatched: 4. The CDR3 DNA reads as TGCAGTGCTACCGGACTAGCGGAACAAGAGACCCAGTACTTC. This translates into CSATGLAEQETQYF.

V is TRBV6-6 and J is TRBJ2-5, with TRBD1 matching 11 bases. CDR1 and CDR2 from the germline V gene are MNHNY and SVGAGI (reference sequence). With 6 bases clipped from V and 5 bases from J, the junction kept 8 bases outside the gene matches. CDR3 length equals 15 residues. CDR3 protein: CASSQGQGVWETQYF. CDR3 DNA sequence: TGTGCCAGCAGCCAGGGACAGGGGGTATGGGAGACCCAGTACTTC.

Notes on this clonotype: A much bigger clone sits one base away, suggesting this may be a read error. The chain couples TRBV12-3 or TRBV12-4 to TRBJ2-1; 12 nucleotides match TRBD2. This CDR3 is 12 amino acids long. The CDR3 is CASSLAGGPQLF. CDR3 bases: TGTGCCAGCAGCCTAGCGGGAGGGCCGCAGCTCTTC.

This clonotype was observed a single time. V usage is TRBV11-2 and J usage is TRBJ2-1, with D unresolved. Germline V gene sequence: CDR1 SGHAT, CDR2 FQNNGV. Trimming removed 1 base at V and 1 base at J, with 8 bases between. The CDR3 runs 15 residues. CDR3 sequence reads: CASSLVRFSYNEQFF. CDR3 coding DNA: TGTGCCAGCAGCTTAGTGCGCTTTTCCTACAATGAGCAGTTCTTC.

This clonotype was detected only a few times. The rearrangement uses TRBV9 and TRBJ2-2; 9 positions match TRBD2. CDR1 SGDLS and CDR2 YYNGEE come from the germline V gene. J was trimmed by 5 bases and V by 7 bases; bases with no gene match: 6. The length of the CDR3 is 14 residues. The CDR3 DNA reads as TGTGCCAGCGAGGCGGGAGGGGGGACCGGGGAGCTGTTTTTT. It encodes CASEAGGGTGELFF.

This clonotype was recorded a few times. CDR3: CASSQVTGTKRGNQPQHF. The DNA of the CDR3 is TGTGCCAGCAGTCAAGTGACAGGGACCAAGAGGGGCAATCAGCCCCAGCATTTT. The chain joins TRBV6-6 to TRBJ1-5; 7 bases are shared with TRBD1. Germline CDR1 reads MNHNY; CDR2 reads SVGAGI (reference sequence). Trimming cost V 5 bases and J 2 bases; bases outside gene matches: 15. The CDR3 is 18 residues long.

V usage is TRBV3-1 and J usage is TRBJ2-3, with 11 bases aligning to TRBD2. This CDR3 has 18 amino acids. From germline, CDR1 is LGHDT and CDR2 YNNKEL (reference sequence). V trimming: 1 base; J trimming: 4 bases; junction bases outside the gene matches: 10. Here the CDR3 reads CASSQVPFSGRASDTQYF. DNA for the CDR3: TGTGCCAGCAGCCAAGTCCCCTTTAGCGGGAGGGCGTCAGATACGCAGTATTTT.

V and J are TRBV7-7 and TRBJ1-6; D may be TRBD1 (6 bases). The CDR3 has 13 amino acids. The V gene's germline CDR1 is SSHAT and CDR2 FNYEAQ (reference sequence). V shed 4 bases and J shed 7 bases, with 8 bases lying between them. The CDR3 region is CASSSGQNSPLHF. The DNA for the CDR3 is TGTGCCAGCAGCTCCGGACAGAATTCACCCCTCCACTTT.

This clonotype has more than one count but fewer than ten. The chain is built from TRBV3-1 and TRBJ1-3; D perhaps matches TRBD1 (6 bases). The CDR3 consists of 14 residues. The ends were cut back, 5 bases at V and 9 bases at J, with 17 bases in the middle. In germline, CDR1 is LGHDT, CDR2 YNNKEL (reference sequence). For the CDR3, the DNA is TGTGCCAGCAGCTCCCGACAGGAGGCAAGCACCATATATTTT. Its translation is CASSSRQEASTIYF.

This clonotype showed up just a few times. The chain links TRBV7-2 to TRBJ2-1; no firm D call. The germline gives CDR1 SGHTA, CDR2 FQGNSA. The V end was cut by 1 base, the J end by 3 bases, with 10 bases between. The CDR3 is 15 amino acids. Written as DNA, the CDR3 is TGTGCCAGCAGCTTAGTAGCACAAAACTACAATGAGCAGTTCTTC. It specifies CASSLVAQNYNEQFF.

This clonotype was counted many times. The chain couples TRBV27 to TRBJ2-7, with TRBD2 identical over 7 bases. The CDR3 is made up of 16 amino acids. The J segment lost 5 bases and the V segment lost 9 bases, leaving 19 bases of the junction unmatched. CDR1 MNHEY and CDR2 SMNVEV come from the germline V gene (reference sequence). This CDR3 reads CASRRKPSGTTNEQYF. The CDR3, as DNA: TGTGCCAGTAGACGAAAACCGTCGGGGACTACCAACGAGCAGTACTTC.

In regard to this clonotype: A read error may account for a junction end that differs from germline. The chain employs TRBV4-3 and TRBJ2-1; weak D call: TRBD2 (5 bases). This CDR3 comprises 8 residues. CDR1 and CDR2 from the germline V gene are LGHNA and YSLEER. The chain's CDR3 is CASSQGGF. DNA of the CDR3: TGCGCCAGCAGCCAAGGAGGGTTC.

CDR3 protein: CSARDNSGSSTDTQYF. CDR3 sequence (DNA): TGCAGTGCTAGAGATAACAGCGGGTCTAGCACAGATACGCAGTATTTT. V usage is TRBV20-1 and J usage is TRBJ2-3; a weak D match, TRBD2 (6 bases). The CDR3 consists of 16 residues. Trimming pared 0 bases from V and 0 bases from J, leaving 13 bases between. The germline V gene has CDR1 DFQATT and CDR2 SNEGSKA (reference sequence).

This clonotype was found many times. The V and J genes are TRBV24-1 and TRBJ2-1, with a possible D match to TRBD1 (5 bases). Between the trimmed V and J ends, which lost 4 bases and 2 bases, there was a span of 14 bases. The CDR3 length is 16 residues. Germline V CDR1 and CDR2: KGHDR, SFDVKD. This CDR3 is CATSDRAKGAYNEQFF. In DNA, the CDR3 is TGTGCCACCAGTGACAGAGCTAAAGGGGCCTACAATGAGCAGTTCTTC.

This chain links TRBV12-3 or TRBV12-4 with TRBJ2-3; 10 bases agree with TRBD2. This CDR3 contains 16 residues. Trimming took 5 bases from V and 4 from J; bases not matched to a gene: 9. CDR3 amino acids: CASSRTSGRGADTQYF. The CDR3, as DNA: TGTGCCAGCAGTCGGACGAGCGGGAGGGGAGCAGATACGCAGTATTTT.

The V gene is TRBV28, the J gene TRBJ2-7, with D maybe TRBD2 (6 bases). The V and J ends lost 6 bases and 7 bases respectively, with 16 bases between them. The CDR3 runs 13 residues. In germline, CDR1 is MDHEN, CDR2 SYDVKM. The CDR3 sequence is CASSQPDAGEQYF. The CDR3 DNA sequence: TGTGCCAGCAGCCAGCCCGACGCGGGGGAGCAGTACTTC.

This clonotype was picked up many times. The chain employs TRBV6-5 and TRBJ1-6; TRBD1 aligns across 8 bases. CDR3 length: 15 residues. The ends lost 5 bases at V and 7 bases at J; junction bases unmatched: 7. Germline V gene lookup returns CDR1 MNHEY and CDR2 SVGAGI. The CDR3 region is CASSNRQGRNSPLHF. CDR3 in DNA: TGTGCCAGCAGTAACCGACAGGGGAGGAATTCACCCCTCCACTTT.